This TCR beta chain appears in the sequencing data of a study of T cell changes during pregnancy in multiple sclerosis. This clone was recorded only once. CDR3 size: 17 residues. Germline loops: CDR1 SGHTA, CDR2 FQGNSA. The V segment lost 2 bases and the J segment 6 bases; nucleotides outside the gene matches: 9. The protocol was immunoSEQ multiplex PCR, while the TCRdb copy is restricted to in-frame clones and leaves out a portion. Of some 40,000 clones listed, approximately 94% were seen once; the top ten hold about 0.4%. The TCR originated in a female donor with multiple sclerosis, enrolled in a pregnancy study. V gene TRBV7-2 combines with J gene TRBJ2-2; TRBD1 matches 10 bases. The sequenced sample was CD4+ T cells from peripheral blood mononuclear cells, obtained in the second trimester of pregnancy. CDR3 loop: CASSLQGQGSTAGELFF. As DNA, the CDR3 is TGTGCCAGCAGCTTACAGGGACAGGGGTCGACCGCCGGGGAGCTGTTTTTT. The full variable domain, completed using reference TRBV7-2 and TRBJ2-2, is GAGVSQSPSNKVTEKGKDVELRCDPISGHTALYWYRQSLGQGLEFLIYFQGNSAPDKSGLPSDRFSAERTGGSVSTLTIQRTQQEDSAVYLCASSLQGQGSTAGELFFGEGSRLTVL.